Listed below are T cell receptor beta chains from one sample, sequenced in a study of blood T cell repertoires in COVID-19. Produced via immunoSEQ multiplex PCR; TCRdb's table is partial and in-frame only. The sample includes around 99,000 clones, 70% to 90% of them seen just once. The sample was peripheral blood. The source is a man aged 40-49 years with active or convalescent COVID-19. The CDR3 runs from the conserved cysteine through the conserved F or W. The order of the fields is J gene, clone size, D gene, V gene, CDR3 protein, CDR3 DNA. D genes are given only for firm matches. Part of the rows lack a size; the others show once, few, many or a class for expanded clones.

j_call: TRBJ1-4; clone_size: .; d_call: .; v_call: TRBV9; cdr3_aa: CASSNPGLLSEKLFF; cdr3_nt: TGTGCCAGCAGTAACCCGGGACTCTTAAGCGAAAAACTGTTTTTT
j_call: TRBJ1-1; clone_size: .; d_call: .; v_call: TRBV5-6; cdr3_aa: CATALGGTEAFF; cdr3_nt: TGTGCCACGGCCCTGGGGGGAACTGAAGCTTTCTTT
j_call: TRBJ2-3; clone_size: .; d_call: .; v_call: TRBV7-3; cdr3_aa: CASAVGGIYTDTQYF; cdr3_nt: TGTGCCAGCGCGGTCGGTGGCATTTACACAGATACGCAGTATTTT
j_call: TRBJ2-5; clone_size: .; d_call: .; v_call: TRBV15; cdr3_aa: CATSIGRGQETQYF; cdr3_nt: TGTGCCACCAGCATCGGCAGGGGCCAAGAGACCCAGTACTTC
j_call: TRBJ2-7; clone_size: .; d_call: TRBD2; v_call: TRBV2; cdr3_aa: CASAKREGGNYEQYF; cdr3_nt: TGTGCCAGCGCAAAACGGGAGGGAGGAAATTACGAGCAGTACTTC
j_call: TRBJ1-1; clone_size: .; d_call: .; v_call: TRBV30; cdr3_aa: CAWSLPPSTAYTEAFF; cdr3_nt: TGTGCCTGGAGCCTCCCCCCGTCTACCGCATACACTGAAGCTTTCTTT
j_call: TRBJ2-1; clone_size: .; d_call: TRBD2; v_call: TRBV11-2; cdr3_aa: CASSLDRGLLAGASGQFF; cdr3_nt: TGTGCCAGCAGCTTAGATCGGGGTCTACTAGCGGGCGCCTCGGGGCAGTTCTTC
j_call: TRBJ2-1; clone_size: .; d_call: .; v_call: TRBV4-1; cdr3_aa: CASSQGRGSSYNEQFF; cdr3_nt: TGCGCCAGCAGCCAAGGGCGGGGAAGCTCCTACAATGAGCAGTTCTTC
j_call: TRBJ2-1; clone_size: few; d_call: .; v_call: TRBV4-3; cdr3_aa: CASSQERRSEQFF; cdr3_nt: TGCGCCAGCAGCCAAGAACGGCGGAGCGAGCAGTTCTTC
j_call: TRBJ1-4; clone_size: .; d_call: .; v_call: TRBV5-1; cdr3_aa: CASSSDMGLGEKLFF; cdr3_nt: TGCGCCAGCAGCTCAGACATGGGACTTGGTGAAAAACTGTTTTTT
j_call: TRBJ2-1; clone_size: once; d_call: TRBD2; v_call: TRBV5-4; cdr3_aa: CASSLTSGGPREQFF; cdr3_nt: TGTGCCAGCAGCCTGACTAGCGGGGGCCCTAGAGAGCAGTTCTTC
j_call: TRBJ2-5; clone_size: .; d_call: .; v_call: TRBV3-1/TRBV3-2; cdr3_aa: CASSQGPSVQETQYF; cdr3_nt: TGTGCCAGCAGCCAAGGGCCCAGCGTCCAAGAGACCCAGTACTTC
j_call: TRBJ2-7; clone_size: .; d_call: .; v_call: TRBV5-4; cdr3_aa: CASSYEGTSSYEQYF; cdr3_nt: TGTGCCAGCAGCTATGAGGGGACTTCCTCCTACGAGCAGTACTTC
j_call: TRBJ2-1; clone_size: .; d_call: TRBD2; v_call: TRBV6-2/TRBV6-3; cdr3_aa: CASSPVATGGANEQFF; cdr3_nt: TGTGCCAGCAGTCCGGTGGCTACGGGAGGGGCCAATGAGCAGTTCTTC
j_call: TRBJ1-1; clone_size: few; d_call: .; v_call: TRBV28; cdr3_aa: CASSPADRNTEAFF; cdr3_nt: TGTGCCAGCAGTCCCGCGGACAGGAACACTGAAGCTTTCTTT
j_call: TRBJ2-5; clone_size: .; d_call: .; v_call: TRBV18; cdr3_aa: CASSPRGQETQYF; cdr3_nt: TGTGCCAGCTCACCCCGGGGTCAAGAGACCCAGTACTTC